The clone carrying this TCR beta chain was seen more than once but under ten times. Its antigen is unidentified. TCRdb independently ran MiXCR on the 5' RACE reads; one entry per CDR3 protein. This table holds some 840,000 distinct CDR3 sequences, 12% found once. The entry originates in a study of CD8 T cells in ankylosing spondylitis. Whole-study findings and limits: A TCR beta motif of eight or nine highly homologous variants seemed to mark ankylosing spondylitis blood.

The receptor was isolated from a male donor with ankylosing spondylitis. Material: blood, either unsorted or a sorted T cell fraction (not recorded which).

The CDR3 region has the DNA TGTGCCAGCACCTACGGCACAAACACTGAAGCTTTCTTT. Translated, it gives CASTYGTNTEAFF. This chain links TRBV6-2 or TRBV6-3 with TRBJ1-1, with D unresolved. The CDR3 length is 13 residues. V was shortened by 7 bases and J by 2 bases, with 11 bases between the two germline ends. Germline assignment: CDR1 MNHEY and CDR2 SVGEGT.